This TCR beta chain was retrieved from a study of shared clonotypes between healthy human individuals. The naive CD8 fraction comprised CD45RO-negative cells positively selected for CCR7 and excluded terminally differentiated effector memory CD45RA+ cells. Data came from immunoSEQ multiplex PCR; TCRdb stores just in-frame clones and leaves some out. The profile shows around 600,000 clones, about 98% of them singletons. Germline CDR1 is MGHRA and CDR2 is YSYEKL. This CDR3 is built from 17 residues. The junction had 7 bases not matched to a gene; V was cut back by 1 base and J by 2 bases. This TCR was sampled from a man aged 25-45 years in good health. The chain recombines TRBV4-1 with TRBJ2-7, with 11 bases matching TRBD2. Sample: naive CD8+ T cells sorted from blood. The CDR3 DNA is TGCGCCAGCAGCCAAGTGGTTAGCGGGAGGGATCCCTACGAGCAGTACTTC. Translation gives CASSQVVSGRDPYEQYF.